This T cell receptor (beta chain) was sequenced in a study of regulatory T cells in long-lasting Graves disease. Study-wide results and caveats: TCR diversity was lower in persistent Graves' patients (versus newly diagnosed ones).

Library construction for TCR beta used iRepertoire HTBI primers and Arm-PCR of CDR3 regions. TCRdb re-called the multiplex PCR reads through MiXCR, storing one row per CDR3 protein. Of 450,000 to 600,000 distinct CDR3 sequences listed, roughly 14% were seen once; the top ten hold roughly 10%. This CDR3 spans 15 amino acids. The germline V gene has CDR1 SGHAT and CDR2 FQNNGV. Time point: newly diagnosed GD, antithyroid drugs for less than 3 months. RNA from PBMCs was the source of the TCR library. In its sample, this clonotype was seen once. Its antigen is undetermined. Given a much more abundant clone one base away, this may be a read error. These same data were also listed under a study on T cells in Graves' hyperthyroidism and ophthalmopathy. That study adds: The definition of stable Graves' hyperthyroidism was no ophthalmopathy progression within 18 months. In making diagnoses, clinical symptoms, serum thyroxine and TRAb, thyroid ultrasound and orbital computed tomography were all used. Carried out on the TCR CDR3, a first-round RT-PCR used the HTBI primer set.

V gene TRBV11-2 combines with J gene TRBJ2-2; D is perhaps TRBD2 (6 bases). The clonotype comes from a man in his thirties or forties with Graves disease. Sample: peripheral blood mononuclear cells (PBMCs), taken at new diagnosis, from a patient treated with antithyroid drugs. The CDR3 sequence is CASSSLADVTGELLF. CDR3 nucleotide sequence: TGTGCCAGCAGTTCCTTAGCGGATGTCACCGGGGAGCTGCTTTTT.